The clone carrying this TCR beta chain was seen a few times. Its target is unknown. This specimen belongs to a study of response to subunit inactivated influenza vaccine. Findings of the study overall: Only a handful of new T cells, the authors suggested, are recruited with each seasonal influenza vaccination.

The CDR3 contains 13 residues. The germline V gene encodes CDR1 SGHTA and CDR2 FQGNSA. The V end was cut by 11 bases, the J end by 4 bases, with 17 bases between. TCRdb re-analysed the RT-PCR reads in MiXCR, keeping a single row per CDR3 protein. In the table there are 530,000 or so distinct CDR3 sequences, roughly 12% of which are singletons. The chain is built from TRBV7-2 and TRBJ1-1, with D perhaps matching TRBD1 (5 bases). Sequencing was performed on PBMCs from blood, taken on the day of vaccination. This receptor was taken from a man between 50 and 59 years old who received an inactivated influenza vaccine. The CDR3 DNA sequence: TGTGCCGCTACTGACTGGGGGGGCACTGAAGCTTTCTTT. Its protein is CAATDWGGTEAFF. Together with reference TRBV7-2 and TRBJ1-1, the CDR3 gives the full variable domain: GAGVSQSPSNKVTEKGKDVELRCDPISGHTALYWYRQSLGQGLEFLIYFQGNSAPDKSGLPSDRFSAERTGGSVSTLTIQRTQQEDSAVYLCAATDWGGTEAFFGQGTRLTVV.